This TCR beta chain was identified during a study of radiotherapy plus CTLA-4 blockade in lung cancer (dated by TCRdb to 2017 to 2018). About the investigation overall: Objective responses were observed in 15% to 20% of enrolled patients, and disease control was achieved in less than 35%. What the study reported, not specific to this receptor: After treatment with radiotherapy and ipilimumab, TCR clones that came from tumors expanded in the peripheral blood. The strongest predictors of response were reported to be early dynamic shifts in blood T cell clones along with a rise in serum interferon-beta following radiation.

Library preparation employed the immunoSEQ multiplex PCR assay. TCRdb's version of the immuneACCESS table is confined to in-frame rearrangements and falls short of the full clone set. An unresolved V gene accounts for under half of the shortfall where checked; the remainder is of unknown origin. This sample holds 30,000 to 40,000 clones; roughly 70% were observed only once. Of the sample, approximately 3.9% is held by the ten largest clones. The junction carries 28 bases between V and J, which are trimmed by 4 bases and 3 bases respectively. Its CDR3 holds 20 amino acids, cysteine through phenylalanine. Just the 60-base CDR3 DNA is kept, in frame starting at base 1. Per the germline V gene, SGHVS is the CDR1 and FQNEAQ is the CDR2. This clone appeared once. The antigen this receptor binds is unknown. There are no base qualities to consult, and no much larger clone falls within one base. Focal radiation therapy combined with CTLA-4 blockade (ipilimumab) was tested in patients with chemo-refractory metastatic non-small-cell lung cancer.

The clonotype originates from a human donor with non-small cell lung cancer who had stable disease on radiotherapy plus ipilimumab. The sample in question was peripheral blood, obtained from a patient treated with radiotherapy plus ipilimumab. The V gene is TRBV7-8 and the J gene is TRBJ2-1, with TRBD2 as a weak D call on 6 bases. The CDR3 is CASSSRTRGVRGSNYNEQFF. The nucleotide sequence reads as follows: TGTGCCAGCAGCTCCCGAACGAGAGGGGTCCGGGGGTCGAACTACAATGAGCAGTTCTTC.